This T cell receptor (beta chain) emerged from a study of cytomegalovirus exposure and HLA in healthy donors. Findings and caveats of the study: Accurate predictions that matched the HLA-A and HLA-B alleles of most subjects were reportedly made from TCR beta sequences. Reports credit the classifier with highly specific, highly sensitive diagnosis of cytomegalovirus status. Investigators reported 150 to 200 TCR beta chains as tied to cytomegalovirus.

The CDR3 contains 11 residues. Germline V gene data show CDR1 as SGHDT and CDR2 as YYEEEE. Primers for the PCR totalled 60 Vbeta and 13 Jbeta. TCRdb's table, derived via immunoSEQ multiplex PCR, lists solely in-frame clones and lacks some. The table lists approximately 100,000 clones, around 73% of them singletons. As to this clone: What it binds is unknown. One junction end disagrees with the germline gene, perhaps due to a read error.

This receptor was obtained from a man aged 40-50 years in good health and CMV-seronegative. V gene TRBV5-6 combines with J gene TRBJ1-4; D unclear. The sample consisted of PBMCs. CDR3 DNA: TGTGCCAGCAGCTTGGAAAGTGCGCAGGATTTT. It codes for CASSLESAQDF.